Below are 6 T cell receptor beta chains sequenced from a single sample in a study of OX40 agonist ivuxolimab in advanced cancers. Generated by immunoSEQ multiplex PCR, the TCRdb table keeps only in-frame clones and is missing some. Of fewer than 15,000 clones in the sample, approximately 80% are singletons; the top ten hold around 30%. The material sequenced was CD4+ or CD8+ T cells sorted from blood, taken in a trial of the OX40 agonist ivuxolimab. These receptors were taken from an adult with an advanced solid tumor such as melanoma, head and neck, liver or kidney cancer.

V and J are TRBV10-1 and TRBJ1-1; 8 nucleotides match TRBD1. The V and J ends lost 9 bases and 4 bases, in that order; junction bases with no gene match: 16. This CDR3 region has 16 residues. The germline CDR1 and CDR2 sequences are WNHNN and SYGVQD (reference sequence). The CDR3 here is CARDRGERGVGTEAFF. Written as DNA, the CDR3 is TGCGCCAGAGACAGGGGAGAACGAGGAGTAGGCACTGAAGCTTTCTTT.

This clone was detected only a few times. This sequence joins TRBV10-3 and TRBJ1-2, with D uncertain. The germline V gene encodes CDR1 ENHRY and CDR2 SYGVKD. V dropped 10 bases and J dropped 5 bases, with 17 bases sitting between them. The CDR3 is made up of 13 amino acids. The CDR3 sequence: CASSDFSYYGYTF. As DNA, the CDR3 is TGTGCCAGCAGCGACTTCAGTTATTATGGCTACACCTTC.

The chain is built from TRBV28 and TRBJ1-2; tentative D call: TRBD1 (5 bases). V gave up 4 bases and J gave up 4 bases, with 19 bases separating them. The CDR3 consists of 16 residues. CDR1 and CDR2 (germline): MDHEN, SYDVKM. The CDR3 here is CASSSGLLTILYGYTF. The CDR3 DNA sequence: TGTGCCAGCAGTTCGGGACTTCTGACCATCCTCTATGGCTACACCTTC.

This chain joins TRBV7-9 and TRBJ1-2; D is unresolved. With 5 bases removed from V and 1 base from J, the gap between germline ends came to 14 bases. The CDR3 extends over 15 amino acids. Looked up from germline, CDR1 is SEHNR and CDR2 is FQNEAQ (reference sequence). The CDR3 sequence: CASSDHTSDNYGYTF. CDR3 DNA sequence: TGTGCCAGCAGCGACCACACTAGTGATAACTATGGCTACACCTTC.

The V and J genes are TRBV7-9 and TRBJ2-5, with D possibly matching TRBD1 (7 bases). V was pared by 4 bases and J by 0 bases, with 18 bases between. The germline V gene has CDR1 SEHNR and CDR2 FQNEAQ (reference sequence). The CDR3 covers 17 residues. This chain's CDR3 is CASSSREQGRYQETQYF. Written as DNA, the CDR3 is TGTGCCAGCAGCTCCCGCGAACAGGGGAGGTACCAAGAGACCCAGTACTTC.

This chain connects TRBV27 to TRBJ2-1; D perhaps matches TRBD1 (5 bases). Germline values: CDR1 MNHEY, CDR2 SMNVEV (reference sequence). CDR3 length: 14 residues. Trimming cost V 2 bases and J 6 bases, with 11 bases left between them. The CDR3, as DNA: TGTGCCAGCAGTTTAAGGCTAGGGGCCAATGAGCAGTTCTTC. Translation gives CASSLRLGANEQFF.